This T cell receptor beta chain emerged from a study of PD-1 blockade in classical Hodgkin lymphoma. Described time point: cycle 4 day 1 (C4D1), after 6 weeks of nivolumab. Following autologous stem cell transplantation, relapse occurred in every patient, and exposure to brentuximab vedotin varied. Using magnetic negative selection, the CD4+ T cells were separated out of thawed PBMCs. This CDR3 has 11 amino acids. With 8 bases clipped from V and 4 bases from J, the junction kept 1 base outside the gene matches. Per germline, CDR1 KGHSH and CDR2 LQKENI. Assay used: immunoSEQ multiplex PCR; TCRdb lists only in-frame clones, some missing. The sample has tens of thousands of clones, approximately 79% seen once; the top ten hold about 3.1%. This clone has just a few counts.

This receptor was obtained from a human donor with classical Hodgkin lymphoma. The sequencing used CD4+ T cells from blood, collected before the fourth cycle of nivolumab. The V gene is TRBV18, the J gene TRBJ2-7, with TRBD1 matching 8 bases. CDR3 protein: CASGQGYEQYF. In DNA form, the CDR3 reads TGTGCCAGCGGACAGGGTTACGAGCAGTACTTC.